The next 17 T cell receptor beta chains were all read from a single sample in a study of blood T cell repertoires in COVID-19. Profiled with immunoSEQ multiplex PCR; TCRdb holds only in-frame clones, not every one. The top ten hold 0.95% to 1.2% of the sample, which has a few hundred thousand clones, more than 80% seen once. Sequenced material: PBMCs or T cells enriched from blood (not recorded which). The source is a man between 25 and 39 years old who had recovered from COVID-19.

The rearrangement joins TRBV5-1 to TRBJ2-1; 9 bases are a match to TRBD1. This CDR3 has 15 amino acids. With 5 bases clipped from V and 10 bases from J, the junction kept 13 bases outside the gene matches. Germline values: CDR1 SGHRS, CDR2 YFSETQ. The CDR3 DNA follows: TGCGCCAGCAGATCTCCGGGACAGGGTTCTGAGGAGCAGTTCTTC. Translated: CASRSPGQGSEEQFF.

In DNA, the CDR3 is TGTGCCTGGAGTGTGGGCCAGGTCGGAGCTTTCTTT. Amino acid sequence: CAWSVGQVGAFF. The chain has TRBV30 and TRBJ1-1; D ambiguous. V lost 0 bases, J lost 10 bases, and 12 bases lay in between. The CDR3 runs to 12 residues. The V gene's germline CDR1 is GTSNPN and CDR2 SVGIG (reference sequence).

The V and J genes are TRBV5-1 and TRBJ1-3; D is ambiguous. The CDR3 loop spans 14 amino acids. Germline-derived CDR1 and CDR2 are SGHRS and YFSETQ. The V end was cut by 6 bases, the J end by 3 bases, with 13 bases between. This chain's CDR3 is CASTKSVGGNTIYF. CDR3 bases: TGCGCCAGCACCAAGTCGGTTGGTGGAAACACCATATATTTT.

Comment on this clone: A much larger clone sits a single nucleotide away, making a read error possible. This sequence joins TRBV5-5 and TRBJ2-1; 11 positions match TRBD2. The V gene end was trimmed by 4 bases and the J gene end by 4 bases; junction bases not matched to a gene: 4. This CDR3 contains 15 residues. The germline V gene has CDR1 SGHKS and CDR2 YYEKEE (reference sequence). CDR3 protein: CASSPGLADYNEQFF. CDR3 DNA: TGTGCCAGCAGCCCGGGACTAGCGGATTACAATGAGCAGTTCTTC.

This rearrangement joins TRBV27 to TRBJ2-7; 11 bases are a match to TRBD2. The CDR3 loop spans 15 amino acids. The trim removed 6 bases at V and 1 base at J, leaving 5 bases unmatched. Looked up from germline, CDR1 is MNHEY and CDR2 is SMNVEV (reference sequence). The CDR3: CASSTGTSGSYEQYF. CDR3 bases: TGTGCCAGCAGCACAGGGACTAGCGGTTCCTACGAGCAGTACTTC.

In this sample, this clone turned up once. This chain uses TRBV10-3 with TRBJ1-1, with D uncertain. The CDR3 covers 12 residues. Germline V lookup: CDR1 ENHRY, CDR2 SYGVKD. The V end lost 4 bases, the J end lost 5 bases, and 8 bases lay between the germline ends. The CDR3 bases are TGTGCCATCAGTGGAGCCGAAACTGAAGCTTTCTTT. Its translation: CAISGAETEAFF.

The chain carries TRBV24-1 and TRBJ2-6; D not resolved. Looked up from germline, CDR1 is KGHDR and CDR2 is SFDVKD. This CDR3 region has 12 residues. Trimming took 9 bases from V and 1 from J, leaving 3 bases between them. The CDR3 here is CATLSGANVLTF. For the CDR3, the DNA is TGTGCCACCCTATCTGGGGCCAACGTCCTGACTTTC.

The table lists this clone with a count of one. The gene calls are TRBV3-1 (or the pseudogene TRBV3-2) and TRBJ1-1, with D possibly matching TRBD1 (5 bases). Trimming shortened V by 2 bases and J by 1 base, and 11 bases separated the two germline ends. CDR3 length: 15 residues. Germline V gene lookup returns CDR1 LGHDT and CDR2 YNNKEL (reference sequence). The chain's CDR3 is CASSQIPQANTEAFF. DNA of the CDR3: TGTGCCAGCAGCCAAATCCCACAGGCGAACACTGAAGCTTTCTTT.

Here the CDR3 reads CAKRPGDTEAFF. Written as DNA, the CDR3 is TGTGCCAAAAGACCAGGGGACACTGAAGCTTTCTTT. The rearrangement joins TRBV2 to TRBJ1-1; possible D gene TRBD1, 6 bases. CDR1 and CDR2 (germline): SNHLY, FYNNEI. V was pared by 10 bases and J by 3 bases, with 12 bases between. The CDR3 is 12 residues long.

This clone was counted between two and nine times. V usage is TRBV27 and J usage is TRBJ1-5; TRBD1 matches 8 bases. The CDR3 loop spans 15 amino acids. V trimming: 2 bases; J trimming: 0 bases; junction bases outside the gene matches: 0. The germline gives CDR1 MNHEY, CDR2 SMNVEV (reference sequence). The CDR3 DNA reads TGTGCCAGCAGTTTAGGGACAGGTAGCAATCAGCCCCAGCATTTT. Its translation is CASSLGTGSNQPQHF.

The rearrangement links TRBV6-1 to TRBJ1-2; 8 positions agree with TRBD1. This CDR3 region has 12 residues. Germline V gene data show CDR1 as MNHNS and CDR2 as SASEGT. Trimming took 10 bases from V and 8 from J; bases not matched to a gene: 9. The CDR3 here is CATRGGQGGYTF. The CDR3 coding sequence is TGTGCCACCAGAGGCGGACAGGGCGGCTACACCTTC.

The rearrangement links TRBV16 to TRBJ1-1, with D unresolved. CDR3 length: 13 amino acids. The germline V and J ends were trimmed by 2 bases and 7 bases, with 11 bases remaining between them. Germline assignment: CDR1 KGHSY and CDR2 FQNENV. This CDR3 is CASSQGRIGEAFF. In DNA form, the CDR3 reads TGTGCCAGCAGCCAAGGGAGGATAGGTGAAGCTTTCTTT.

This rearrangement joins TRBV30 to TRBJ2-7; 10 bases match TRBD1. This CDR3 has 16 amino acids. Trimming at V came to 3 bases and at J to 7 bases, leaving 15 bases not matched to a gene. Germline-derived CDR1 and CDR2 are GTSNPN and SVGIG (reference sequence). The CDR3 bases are TGTGCCTGGAGAAACACAGCCGGGACAGGGGTTGTGGAGCAGTACTTC. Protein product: CAWRNTAGTGVVEQYF.

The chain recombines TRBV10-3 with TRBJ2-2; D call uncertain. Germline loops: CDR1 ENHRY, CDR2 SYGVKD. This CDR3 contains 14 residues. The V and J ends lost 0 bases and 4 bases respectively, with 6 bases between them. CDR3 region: CAISESRRTGELFF. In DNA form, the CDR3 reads TGTGCCATCAGTGAGTCCAGGCGCACCGGGGAGCTGTTTTTT.

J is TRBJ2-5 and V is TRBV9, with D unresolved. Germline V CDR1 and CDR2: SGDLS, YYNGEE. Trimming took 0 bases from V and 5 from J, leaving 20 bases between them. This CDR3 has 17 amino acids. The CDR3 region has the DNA TGTGCCAGCAGCGTAGGGAATACCGGGTCCCCGGCGGAGACCCAGTACTTC. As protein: CASSVGNTGSPAETQYF.

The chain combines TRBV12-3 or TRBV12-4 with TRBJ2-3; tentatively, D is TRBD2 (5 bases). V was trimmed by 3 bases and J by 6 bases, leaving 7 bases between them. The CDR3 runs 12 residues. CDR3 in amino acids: CASSLRADTQYF. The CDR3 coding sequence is TGTGCCAGCAGTTTGCGGGCGGATACGCAGTATTTT.

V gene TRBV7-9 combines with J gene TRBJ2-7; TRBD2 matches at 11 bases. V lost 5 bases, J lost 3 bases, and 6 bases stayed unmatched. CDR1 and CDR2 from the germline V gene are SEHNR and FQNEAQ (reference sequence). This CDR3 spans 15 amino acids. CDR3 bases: TGTGCCAGCAGCCCGGGACTAGCGGACAGCTACGAGCAGTACTTC. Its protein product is CASSPGLADSYEQYF.